This T cell receptor (beta chain) was profiled in a study of T cell changes during pregnancy in multiple sclerosis. TCRdb's table, derived via immunoSEQ multiplex PCR, lists solely in-frame clones and lacks some. The sample lists some 87,000 clones, roughly 96% occurring once. This clonotype was obtained from a female donor with multiple sclerosis, enrolled in a pregnancy study. The specimen comprised peripheral blood, sampled in the second trimester of pregnancy.

CDR3 sequence (DNA): TGTGCCAGCAGCTTCGAGGGAGTAGTCACTGAAGCTTTCTTT. Amino acid sequence: CASSFEGVVTEAFF. The chain recombines TRBV7-9 with TRBJ1-1, with D uncertain. V was trimmed by 3 bases and J by 4 bases, leaving 12 bases between them. The CDR3 totals 14 residues. Germline V lookup: CDR1 SEHNR, CDR2 FQNEAQ (reference sequence).